Following are 9 T cell receptor beta chains from one sample sequenced in a study of T-cell reconstitution after alpha-beta-depleted transplantation in children. Unique molecular identifiers were incorporated when the TCRbeta library was constructed. TCRdb re-called the PCR reads with MiXCR, one entry per CDR3 protein. The repertoire holds over 200,000 distinct CDR3 sequences, with about a tenth as singletons. The input for sequencing was PBMCs, taken before TCRalphabeta/CD19-depleted stem cell transplant. The receptors derive from a child younger than two with acute myeloid leukemia, due to receive a stem cell transplant.

In its sample, this clonotype was seen many times. This sequence joins TRBV5-1 and TRBJ2-2, with TRBD1 identical over 9 bases. The CDR3 has 16 amino acids. CDR1 SGHRS and CDR2 YFSETQ come from the germline V gene. Germline trimming cut 1 base from V and 4 bases from J; bases unmatched to any gene: 5. The CDR3 sequence is CASSLLGQGGTGELFF. The CDR3 DNA is TGCGCCAGCAGCTTGCTGGGACAGGGTGGCACCGGGGAGCTGTTTTTT.

This clonotype showed up many times. The chain recombines TRBV27 with TRBJ2-3; 9 positions match TRBD2. Germline V gene data show CDR1 as MNHEY and CDR2 as SMNVEV (reference sequence). With 5 bases clipped from V and 2 bases from J, the junction kept 20 bases outside the gene matches. The CDR3 contains 20 residues. CDR3 sequence (DNA): TGTGCCAGCAGTCGCACCCCCCCTAGATCTCCTAGCGGGAACACAGATACGCAGTATTTT. This encodes CASSRTPPRSPSGNTDTQYF.

This chain connects TRBV7-2 to TRBJ2-7; 7 bases line up with TRBD1. Germline CDR1 SGHTA, CDR2 FQGNSA. V shed 5 bases, J shed 1 base, and the junction held 8 bases outside the gene matches. CDR3 length: 15 residues. This CDR3 reads CASSQWGTASYEQYF. CDR3 coding DNA: TGTGCCAGCAGCCAATGGGGGACAGCGTCCTACGAGCAGTACTTC.

This clonotype was detected ten times or more. This chain joins TRBV7-2 and TRBJ2-7; TRBD2 agrees at 10 bases. Germline trimming cut 5 bases from V and 3 bases from J; bases unmatched to any gene: 7. The CDR3 length is 15 residues. CDR1 SGHTA and CDR2 FQGNSA come from the germline V gene. CDR3 amino acids: CASSALAGVGYEQYF. The CDR3 nucleotides are TGTGCCAGCAGCGCCCTAGCGGGAGTGGGCTACGAGCAGTACTTC.

This clonotype appeared many times. This chain links TRBV28 with TRBJ1-6; D gene uncertain. The CDR3 is 13 residues long. Germline CDR1 is MDHEN and CDR2 is SYDVKM. V lost 5 bases and J 10 bases, leaving 12 bases between the germline ends. CDR3: CASSEVFPSPLHF. The CDR3 region has the DNA TGTGCCAGCAGTGAAGTATTTCCGTCACCCCTCCACTTT.

This sequence joins TRBV29-1 and TRBJ1-1, with a tentative D call TRBD1 (5 bases). The CDR3 sequence is 15 residues long. The germline V and J ends were trimmed by 6 bases and 0 bases, with 17 bases remaining between them. Germline V gene lookup returns CDR1 SQVTM and CDR2 ANQGSEA. CDR3 DNA sequence: TGCAGCGTGAAACATCGACAGCTTATGAACACTGAAGCTTTCTTT. It specifies CSVKHRQLMNTEAFF.

This clonotype was picked up many times. The rearrangement links TRBV19 to TRBJ2-3; TRBD1 matches 7 bases. CDR1 is LNHDA, CDR2 SQIVND, per germline (reference sequence). The CDR3 is made up of 16 amino acids. The V segment lost 10 bases and the J segment 0 bases; nucleotides outside the gene matches: 13. The CDR3 coding sequence is TGTGCCACTCGGGACAGCGCAGTGACTAGCACAGATACGCAGTATTTT. Translating it yields CATRDSAVTSTDTQYF. The variable domain in full, completed from reference TRBV19 and TRBJ2-3, reads DGGITQSPKYLFRKEGQNVTLSCEQNLNHDAMYWYRQDPGQGLRLIYYSQIVNDFQKGDIAEGYSVSREKKESFPLTVTSAQKNPTAFYLCATRDSAVTSTDTQYFGPGTRLTVL.

The chain links TRBV4-1 to TRBJ1-5; TRBD1 might be the D (5 bases). This CDR3 contains 15 residues. CDR1 MGHRA and CDR2 YSYEKL come from the germline V gene. The V end lost 4 bases, the J end lost 3 bases, and 13 bases lay between the germline ends. This chain's CDR3 is CASSRGDGSNQPQHF. CDR3 coding DNA: TGCGCCAGCAGCCGGGGGGACGGTTCCAATCAGCCCCAGCATTTT.

This clonotype has at least ten counts. V is TRBV2 and J is TRBJ2-2; 7 bases align to TRBD1. J gave up 7 bases and V 2 bases, and 7 bases lay outside the gene matches. CDR1 is SNHLY, CDR2 FYNNEI, per germline. The CDR3 extends over 15 amino acids. In DNA form, the CDR3 reads TGTGCCAGCAGTGAACGTAGGGGGCATAGCGGGGAGCTGTTTTTT. This gives the protein CASSERRGHSGELFF.